A selection of T cell receptor beta chains follows, all from one sample in a study of CD8 T cells in acute hepatitis C reinfection. Assay used: immunoSEQ multiplex PCR; TCRdb lists only in-frame clones, some missing. This sample carries around 36,000 clones, 80% to 90% of them seen once, and the ten largest clones take approximately 11%. Sequenced input: naive CD8+ T cells from PBMCs. These receptors were taken from a woman aged 18-30 years who spontaneously cleared hepatitis C infection. Both conserved end residues are part of each CDR3. D genes are given only for firm matches. Some rows have no size entry. The others give once, few or many, or a class for an expanded clone.

clone_size	j_call	d_call	v_call	cdr3_aa	cdr3_nt
few	TRBJ2-5	NA	TRBV27	CASRTLSQPETQYF	TGTGCCAGCAGGACCCTTTCCCAGCCAGAGACCCAGTACTTC
once	TRBJ2-3	TRBD1	TRBV27	CASSSPGTGDGDTQYF	TGTGCCAGCAGTTCCCCCGGGACAGGGGACGGAGATACTCAGTATTTT
NA	TRBJ2-6	NA	TRBV6-6	CASTASGANVLTF	TGTGCCAGCACGGCCTCTGGGGCCAACGTCCTGACTTTC
NA	TRBJ1-1	NA	TRBV27	CASRRENTEAFF	TGTGCCAGCAGAAGAGAAAACACTGAAGCTTTCTTT
NA	TRBJ2-2	TRBD2	TRBV7-2	CASSPTSGDTGELFF	TGTGCCAGCAGCCCGACTAGCGGCGACACCGGGGAGCTGTTTTTT
once	TRBJ1-5	TRBD1	TRBV4-1	CASSQYETGLEQPQHF	TGCGCCAGCAGCCAATACGAGACAGGGTTAGAACAGCCCCAGCATTTT
NA	TRBJ2-3	NA	TRBV27	CASSFPPDTQYF	TGTGCCAGCAGTTTCCCTCCAGATACGCAGTATTTT
NA	TRBJ1-1	NA	TRBV27	CASSFLGRGTEAFF	TGTGCCAGCAGTTTTCTAGGGAGAGGCACTGAAGCTTTCTTT
NA	TRBJ2-3	TRBD2	TRBV14	CASSQDSGGSYPTDTQYF	TGTGCCAGCAGCCAAGATTCAGGCGGGAGCTATCCAACAGATACGCAGTATTTT
NA	TRBJ2-1	TRBD2	TRBV27	CASSGLAVNSYNEQFF	TGTGCCAGCAGCGGACTAGCGGTAAACTCCTACAATGAGCAGTTCTTC
NA	TRBJ2-7	NA	TRBV7-3	CASSPDPRSSYEQYF	TGTGCCAGCAGCCCCGACCCTAGGAGCTCCTACGAGCAGTACTTC
once	TRBJ1-1	NA	TRBV4-2	CASSQEYGSNTEAFF	TGTGCCAGCAGCCAAGAGTATGGGTCGAACACTGAAGCTTTCTTT
NA	TRBJ2-1	TRBD2	TRBV19	CASSIAGLAVFNEQFF	TGTGCCAGTAGTATAGCGGGACTAGCGGTATTTAATGAGCAGTTCTTC
NA	TRBJ2-7	NA	TRBV5-1	CASRPPGTTYEQYF	TGCGCCAGCAGACCTCCCGGGACAACTTACGAGCAGTACTTC
NA	TRBJ2-1	NA	TRBV27	CASSTSGVRGNEQFF	TGTGCCAGCAGTACCTCGGGGGTGAGGGGCAATGAGCAGTTCTTC
NA	TRBJ2-3	NA	TRBV9	CASSAQSTSTDTQYF	TGTGCCAGCAGCGCGCAGAGTACTAGCACAGATACGCAGTATTTT
NA	TRBJ2-7	TRBD2	TRBV9	CASITRGAYEQYF	TGTGCCAGCATTACCCGGGGGGCCTACGAGCAGTACTTC
NA	TRBJ2-1	TRBD1	TRBV23-1	CASSQSPRGINNEQFF	TGCGCCAGCAGTCAATCCCCCAGGGGGATCAACAATGAGCAGTTCTTC
NA	TRBJ2-3	NA	TRBV6-5	CASRTGTATQYF	TGTGCCAGCAGGACGGGGACGGCTACGCAGTATTTT
few	TRBJ2-2	NA	TRBV4-1	CASSQEFFPRDYTGELFF	TGCGCCAGCAGCCAAGAGTTCTTTCCCCGCGATTACACCGGGGAGCTGTTTTTT
NA	TRBJ1-2	NA	TRBV4-1	CASSQQGMGGYTF	TGCGCCAGCAGCCAACAGGGGATGGGGGGCTACACCTTC
NA	TRBJ2-1	TRBD2	TRBV4-1	CASRPAGLATEQFF	TGCGCCAGCAGGCCGGCAGGACTAGCTACTGAGCAGTTCTTC
NA	TRBJ2-1	TRBD2	TRBV20-1	CSARTSVEQFF	TGCAGTGCTAGGACTAGCGTTGAGCAGTTCTTC
NA	TRBJ2-7	NA	TRBV19	CASSIKGEDEQYF	TGTGCCAGTAGTATTAAAGGGGAAGACGAGCAGTACTTC
NA	TRBJ1-1	NA	TRBV13	CASSLGQGHTEAFF	TGTGCCAGCAGCTTGGGGCAGGGCCACACTGAAGCTTTCTTT
NA	TRBJ2-2	NA	TRBV11-2	CASSLEAAGGYLAGELFF	TGTGCCAGCAGCTTAGAGGCTGCGGGTGGATATTTGGCCGGGGAGCTGTTTTTT
NA	TRBJ1-5	NA	TRBV9	CASSAGDNQPQHF	TGTGCCAGCAGCGCCGGGGACAATCAGCCCCAGCATTTT
NA	TRBJ2-1	NA	TRBV7-2	CASSHTGKVEQFF	TGTGCCAGCAGCCATACAGGGAAAGTTGAGCAGTTCTTC
NA	TRBJ1-5	NA	TRBV4-1	CASSQDSPNQPQHF	TGCGCCAGCAGCCAAGATAGTCCCAATCAGCCCCAGCATTTT
NA	TRBJ2-7	NA	TRBV15	CATSRDLGGVEQYF	TGTGCCACCAGCAGAGATCTGGGGGGAGTGGAGCAGTACTTC
NA	TRBJ2-1	NA	TRBV13	CASSRKFFGTLEQFF	TGTGCCAGCAGCCGTAAGTTCTTCGGGACACTTGAGCAGTTCTTC
few	TRBJ2-3	TRBD2	TRBV15	CATTGLAGTDTQYF	TGTGCCACCACGGGACTAGCGGGCACAGATACGCAGTATTTT
NA	TRBJ1-4	NA	TRBV2	CASSDPLQGFPSSDEKLFF	TGTGCCAGCAGTGATCCCCTACAGGGATTTCCCAGCAGTGATGAAAAACTGTTTTTT
NA	TRBJ2-3	NA	TRBV6-4	CASSDPSTDTQYF	TGTGCCAGCAGTGACCCAAGCACAGATACGCAGTATTTT
NA	TRBJ2-1	NA	TRBV7-9	CASSAGDFTSNEQFF	TGTGCCAGCAGCGCCGGGGACTTCACGTCAAATGAGCAGTTCTTC
NA	TRBJ2-1	TRBD2	TRBV5-1	CASSLVGGPYNEQFF	TGCGCCAGCAGCTTGGTGGGAGGGCCCTACAATGAGCAGTTCTTC
NA	TRBJ2-2	NA	TRBV20-1	CSAPRRGELFF	TGCAGTGCCCCACGTCGCGGGGAGCTGTTTTTT
few	TRBJ1-2	NA	TRBV2	CASPARESNYGYTF	TGTGCCAGCCCGGCGCGAGAATCTAACTATGGCTACACCTTC
NA	TRBJ1-5	NA	TRBV28	CASRGPLGSNQPQHF	TGTGCCAGCAGAGGTCCCTTGGGGTCCAATCAGCCCCAGCATTTT
NA	TRBJ2-2	TRBD2	TRBV15	CATSRGTSGSGTGELFF	TGTGCCACCAGCAGAGGGACTAGCGGGAGTGGTACCGGGGAGCTGTTTTTT
NA	TRBJ1-6	TRBD1	TRBV5-6	CASSLAGGNSYNSPLHF	TGTGCCAGCAGCTTGGCAGGGGGTAACTCCTATAATTCACCCCTCCACTTT
NA	TRBJ2-3	NA	TRBV11-2	CASSLDRPGYVGTDTQYF	TGTGCCAGCAGCTTAGATCGGCCTGGCTACGTGGGAACAGATACGCAGTATTTT
few	TRBJ2-7	NA	TRBV10-3	CAISEDLAILYEQYF	TGTGCCATCAGTGAGGACTTAGCCATCCTCTACGAGCAGTACTTC
NA	TRBJ1-1	NA	TRBV6-1	CASSGFGSTEAFF	TGTGCCAGTAGTGGGTTCGGGAGTACTGAAGCTTTCTTT
NA	TRBJ2-7	TRBD2	TRBV11-2	CASSLLAGGRFYEQYF	TGTGCCAGCAGCTTACTAGCGGGAGGCCGATTCTACGAGCAGTACTTC
NA	TRBJ2-7	NA	TRBV6-1	CASSEGARGAAYEQYF	TGTGCCAGCAGTGAAGGCGCGAGGGGGGCTGCCTACGAGCAGTACTTC
NA	TRBJ1-1	NA	TRBV19	CASSIYRGTEAFF	TGTGCCAGTAGTATTTATAGGGGAACTGAAGCTTTCTTT
NA	TRBJ2-7	TRBD1	TRBV7-6	CASSWGTGNEQYF	TGTGCCAGCAGCTGGGGGACAGGGAACGAGCAGTACTTC
NA	TRBJ2-1	NA	TRBV27	CASSFAATNNEQFF	TGTGCCAGCAGTTTTGCGGCTACAAACAATGAGCAGTTCTTC
few	TRBJ1-5	NA	TRBV29-1	CSVATGSGQPQHF	TGCAGCGTCGCGACAGGCAGTGGGCAGCCCCAGCATTTT
NA	TRBJ2-1	NA	TRBV29-1	CSVGAYNEQFF	TGCAGCGTTGGGGCCTACAATGAGCAGTTCTTC
few	TRBJ1-2	NA	TRBV5-1	CASSLGQNYGYTF	TGCGCCAGCAGCTTGGGACAGAACTATGGCTACACCTTC
NA	TRBJ2-3	TRBD2	TRBV27	CASSTSGRAGDTQYF	TGTGCCAGCAGTACTAGCGGGAGGGCAGGAGATACGCAGTATTTT
NA	TRBJ2-7	NA	TRBV6-5	CASSYSNSYAGEQYF	TGTGCCAGCAGTTACTCGAATAGCTATGCTGGCGAGCAGTACTTC
NA	TRBJ2-7	TRBD2	TRBV5-4	CASSLEGLAGGDSYEQYF	TGTGCCAGCAGCTTGGAGGGACTAGCGGGAGGGGACTCCTACGAGCAGTACTTC